This TCR beta chain was recorded in a study of cytomegalovirus exposure and HLA in healthy donors. Study as a whole: Both the 120 validation repertoires and the 500 to 700 first-cohort repertoires used the same platform, as reported by a later analysis. Study results and caveats: Reports credit the classifier with highly specific, highly sensitive diagnosis of cytomegalovirus status. The study labeled 170 or so TCR beta chains cytomegalovirus-associated.

Method: immunoSEQ multiplex PCR; TCRdb's copy keeps in-frame clones and lacks some. Of 120,000 or so clones listed, roughly 89% are singletons. Worth noting for this clone: Its antigen is currently unknown.

The length of the CDR3 is 14 residues. The ends lost 4 bases at V and 0 bases at J; junction bases unmatched: 2. Germline loops: CDR1 MNHEY, CDR2 SMNVEV (reference sequence). V is TRBV27 and J is TRBJ1-2; TRBD1 agrees at 7 bases. This TCR was sampled from a woman aged 18-29 years in good health and CMV-seronegative. Sequencing was done on a sample of PBMCs. The CDR3 region is CASSSGTANYGYTF. The CDR3 bases are TGTGCCAGCAGTTCCGGGACAGCTAACTATGGCTACACCTTC.